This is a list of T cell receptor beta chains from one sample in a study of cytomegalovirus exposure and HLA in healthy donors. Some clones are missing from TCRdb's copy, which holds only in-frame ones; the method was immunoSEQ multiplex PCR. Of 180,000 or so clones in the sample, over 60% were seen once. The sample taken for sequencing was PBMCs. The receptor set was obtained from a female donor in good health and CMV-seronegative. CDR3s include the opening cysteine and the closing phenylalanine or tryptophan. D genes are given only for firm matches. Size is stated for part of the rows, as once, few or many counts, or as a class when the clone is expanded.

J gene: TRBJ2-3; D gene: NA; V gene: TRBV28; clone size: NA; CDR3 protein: CASSSYGGQGSTDTQYF; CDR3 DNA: TGTGCCAGCAGTTCCTACGGGGGGCAGGGTAGCACAGATACGCAGTATTTT
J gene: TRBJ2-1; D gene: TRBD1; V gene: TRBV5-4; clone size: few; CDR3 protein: CASSLGIGQGSNEQFF; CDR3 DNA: TGTGCCAGCAGCTTGGGAATTGGACAGGGGAGCAATGAGCAGTTCTTC
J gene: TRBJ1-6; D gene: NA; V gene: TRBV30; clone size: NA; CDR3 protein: CAWRRGFLDSPLHF; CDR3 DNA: TGTGCCTGGCGCAGGGGTTTTTTGGATTCACCCCTCCACTTT
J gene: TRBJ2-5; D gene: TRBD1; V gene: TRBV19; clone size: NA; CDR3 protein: CASSMVGTGIETQYF; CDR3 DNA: TGTGCCAGTAGTATGGTAGGGACAGGGATAGAGACCCAGTACTTC
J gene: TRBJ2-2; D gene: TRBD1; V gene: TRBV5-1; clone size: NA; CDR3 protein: CASSLASGTVANTGELFF; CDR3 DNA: TGCGCCAGCAGCTTGGCCTCCGGGACAGTCGCGAACACCGGGGAGCTGTTTTTT
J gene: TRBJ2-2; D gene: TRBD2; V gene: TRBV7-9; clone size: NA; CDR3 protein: CASSLITGGTGELFF; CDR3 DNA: TGTGCCAGCAGCTTAATTACGGGGGGCACCGGGGAGCTGTTTTTT
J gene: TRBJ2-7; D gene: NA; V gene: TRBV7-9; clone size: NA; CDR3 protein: CASSLAAGYYEQYF; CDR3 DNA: TGTGCCAGCAGCTTAGCGGCGGGATATTACGAGCAGTACTTC
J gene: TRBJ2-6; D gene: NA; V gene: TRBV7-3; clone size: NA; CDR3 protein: CASSPPDRPGANGLTF; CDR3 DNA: TGTGCCAGCAGCCCCCCAGATCGCCCTGGGGCCAACGGCCTGACTTTC
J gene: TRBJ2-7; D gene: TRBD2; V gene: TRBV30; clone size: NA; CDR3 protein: CAWSVAGDPNEQYF; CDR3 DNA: TGTGCCTGGAGTGTGGCGGGAGACCCCAACGAGCAGTACTTC
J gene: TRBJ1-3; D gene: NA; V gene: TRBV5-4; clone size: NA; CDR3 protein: CASSLGDNLSGNTIYF; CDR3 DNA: TGTGCCAGCAGCTTGGGCGACAACCTCTCTGGAAACACCATATATTTT
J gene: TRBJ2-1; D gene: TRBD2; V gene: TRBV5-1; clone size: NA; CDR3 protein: CASASMQGRGRYNEQFF; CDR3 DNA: TGCGCCAGCGCTTCGATGCAGGGTCGCGGGAGGTACAATGAGCAGTTCTTC
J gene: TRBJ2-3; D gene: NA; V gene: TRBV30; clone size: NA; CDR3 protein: CAWSVGGYTDTQYF; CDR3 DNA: TGTGCCTGGAGTGTTGGAGGTTACACAGATACGCAGTATTTT
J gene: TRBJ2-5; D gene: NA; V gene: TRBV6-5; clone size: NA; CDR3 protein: CASSYPTLGTQYF; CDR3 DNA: TGTGCCAGCAGTTACCCTACACTAGGGACCCAGTACTTC
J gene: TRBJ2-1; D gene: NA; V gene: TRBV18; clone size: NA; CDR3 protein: CASSLGQPPNNEQFF; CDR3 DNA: TGTGCCAGCTCACTTGGACAGCCCCCGAACAATGAGCAGTTCTTC
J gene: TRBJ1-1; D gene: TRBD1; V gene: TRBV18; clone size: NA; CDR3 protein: CASSYNRGRVGTEAFF; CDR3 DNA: TGTGCCAGCTCATACAACAGGGGGCGAGTGGGCACTGAAGCTTTCTTT
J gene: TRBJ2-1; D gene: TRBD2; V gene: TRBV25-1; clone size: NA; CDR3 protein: CASSIRTSGIYNEQFF; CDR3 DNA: TGTGCCAGCAGTATTAGGACTAGCGGGATTTACAATGAGCAGTTCTTC
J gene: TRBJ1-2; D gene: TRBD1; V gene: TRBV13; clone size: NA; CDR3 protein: CASREQGIDYGYTF; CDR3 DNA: TGTGCCAGCAGAGAACAGGGGATCGACTATGGCTACACCTTC
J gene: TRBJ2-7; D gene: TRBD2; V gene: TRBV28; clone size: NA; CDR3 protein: CASSSLAGGTPYEQYF; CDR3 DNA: TGTGCCAGCAGTTCCCTAGCGGGAGGGACCCCCTACGAGCAGTACTTC
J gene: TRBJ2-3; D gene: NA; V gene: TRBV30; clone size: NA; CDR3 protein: CAWSVTSRNSDTQYF; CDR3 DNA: TGTGCCTGGAGTGTAACTTCCCGCAACTCAGATACGCAGTATTTT
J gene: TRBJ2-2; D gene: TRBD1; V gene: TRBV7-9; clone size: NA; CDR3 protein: CASSPPDRGVDTGELFF; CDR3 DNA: TGTGCCAGCAGCCCTCCCGACAGGGGGGTTGACACCGGGGAGCTGTTTTTT
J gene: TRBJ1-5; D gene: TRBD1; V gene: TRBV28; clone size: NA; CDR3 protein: CASVVTGASNQPQHF; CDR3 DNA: TGTGCCAGCGTGGTCACAGGGGCCAGCAATCAGCCCCAGCATTTT
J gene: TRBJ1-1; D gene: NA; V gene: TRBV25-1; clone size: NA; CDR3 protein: CASISHRAPEAFF; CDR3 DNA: TGTGCCAGCATAAGCCACCGCGCACCCGAAGCTTTCTTT
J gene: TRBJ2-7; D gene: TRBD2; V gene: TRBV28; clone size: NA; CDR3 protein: CASRPSGSSYEQYF; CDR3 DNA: TGTGCCAGCAGACCTAGCGGGAGCTCCTACGAGCAGTACTTC
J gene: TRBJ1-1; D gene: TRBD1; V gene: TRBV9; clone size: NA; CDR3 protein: CASSVVPGGTSTEAFF; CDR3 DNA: TGTGCCAGCAGCGTAGTCCCAGGGGGCACCAGCACTGAAGCTTTCTTT
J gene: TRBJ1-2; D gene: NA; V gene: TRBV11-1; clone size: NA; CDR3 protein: CASSPASGYYGYTF; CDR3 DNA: TGTGCCAGCAGCCCGGCGTCGGGTTACTATGGCTACACCTTC
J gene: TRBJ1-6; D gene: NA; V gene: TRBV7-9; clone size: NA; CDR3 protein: CASSSYNSPLHF; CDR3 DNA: TGTGCCAGCAGCTCATATAATTCACCCCTCCACTTT
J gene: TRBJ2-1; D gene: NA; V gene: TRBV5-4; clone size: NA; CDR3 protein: CASSREATGNNEQFF; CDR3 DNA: TGTGCCAGCAGCCGAGAGGCGACAGGAAACAATGAGCAGTTCTTC
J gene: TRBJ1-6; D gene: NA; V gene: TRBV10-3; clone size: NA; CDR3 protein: CAISEWQSEPLHF; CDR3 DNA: TGTGCCATCAGTGAGTGGCAGTCGGAGCCCCTCCACTTT
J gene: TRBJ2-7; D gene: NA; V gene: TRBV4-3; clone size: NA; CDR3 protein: CASSQEGGGRYEQYF; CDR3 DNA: TGCGCCAGCAGCCAAGAGGGGGGAGGCCGTTACGAGCAGTACTTC
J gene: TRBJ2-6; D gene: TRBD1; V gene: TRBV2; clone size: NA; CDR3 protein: CASSGDRTSWVLTF; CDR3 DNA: TGTGCCAGCAGTGGGGACAGAACCTCGTGGGTCCTGACTTTC
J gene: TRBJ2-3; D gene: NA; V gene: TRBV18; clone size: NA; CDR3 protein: CASSSSTDTQYF; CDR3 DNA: TGTGCCAGCTCATCTAGCACAGATACGCAGTATTTT
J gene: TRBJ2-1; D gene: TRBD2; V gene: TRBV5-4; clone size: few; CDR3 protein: CASSPATSGGANEQFF; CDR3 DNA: TGTGCCAGCAGCCCTGCCACTAGCGGGGGGGCAAATGAGCAGTTCTTC
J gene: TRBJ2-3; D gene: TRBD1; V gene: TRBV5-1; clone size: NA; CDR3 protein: CASSQDRGTVNTQYF; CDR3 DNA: TGCGCCAGCAGCCAAGACAGGGGCACGGTGAATACGCAGTATTTT
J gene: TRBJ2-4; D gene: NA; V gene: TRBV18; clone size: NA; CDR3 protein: CASFLDRAKNIQYF; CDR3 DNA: TGTGCCAGCTTTCTAGACAGAGCCAAAAACATTCAGTACTTC
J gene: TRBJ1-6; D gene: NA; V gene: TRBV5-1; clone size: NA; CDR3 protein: CASRVENSPLHF; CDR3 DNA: TGCGCCAGCAGGGTAGAGAATTCACCCCTCCACTTT
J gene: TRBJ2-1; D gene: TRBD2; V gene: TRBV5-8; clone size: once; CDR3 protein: CASSLGLAGIPVYNEQFF; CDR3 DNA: TGTGCCAGCAGCCTGGGACTAGCGGGGATCCCTGTCTACAATGAGCAGTTCTTC
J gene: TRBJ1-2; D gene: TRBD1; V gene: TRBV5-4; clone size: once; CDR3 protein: CASRKTGGFDGYTF; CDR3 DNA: TGTGCCAGCAGGAAAACAGGGGGCTTCGATGGCTACACCTTC
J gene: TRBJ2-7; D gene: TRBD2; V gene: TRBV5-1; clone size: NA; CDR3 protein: CASSWTSGGTYEQYF; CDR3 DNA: TGCGCCAGCAGCTGGACTAGCGGGGGGACCTACGAGCAGTACTTC
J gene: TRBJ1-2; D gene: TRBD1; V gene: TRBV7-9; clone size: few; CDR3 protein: CASRQGDTRGYTF; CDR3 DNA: TGTGCCAGCCGACAGGGAGATACTCGCGGCTACACCTTC
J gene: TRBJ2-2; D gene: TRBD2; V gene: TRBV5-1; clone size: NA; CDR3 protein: CASSLGTTPNTGELFF; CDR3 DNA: TGCGCCAGCAGCCTAGGGACTACACCGAACACCGGGGAGCTGTTTTTT
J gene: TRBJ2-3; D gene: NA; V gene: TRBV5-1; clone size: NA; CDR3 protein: CASSTELLTDTQYF; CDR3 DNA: TGCGCCAGCAGCACCGAGTTACTCACAGATACGCAGTATTTT
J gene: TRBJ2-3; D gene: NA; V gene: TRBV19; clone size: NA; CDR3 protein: CASSINAHWSTDTQYF; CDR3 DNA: TGTGCCAGTAGTATAAATGCCCATTGGAGTACAGATACGCAGTATTTT
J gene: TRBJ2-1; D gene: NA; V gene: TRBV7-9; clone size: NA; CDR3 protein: CASSSIVRPGDEQFF; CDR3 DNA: TGTGCCAGCAGCTCAATCGTTCGCCCAGGCGATGAGCAGTTCTTC
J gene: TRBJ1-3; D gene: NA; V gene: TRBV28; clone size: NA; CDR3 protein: CASSPGGAARNTIYF; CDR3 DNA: TGTGCCAGCAGCCCCGGCGGGGCCGCCAGAAACACCATATATTTT
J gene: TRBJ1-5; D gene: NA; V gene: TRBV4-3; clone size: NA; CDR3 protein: CASSLLQGQPQHF; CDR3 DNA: TGCGCCAGCAGCCTATTACAGGGTCAGCCCCAGCATTTT
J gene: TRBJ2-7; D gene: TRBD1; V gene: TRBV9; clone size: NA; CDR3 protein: CASSEGQTYEQYF; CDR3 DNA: TGTGCCAGCAGCGAGGGACAGACCTACGAGCAGTACTTC
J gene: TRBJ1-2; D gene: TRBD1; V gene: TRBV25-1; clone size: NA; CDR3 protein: CASSPTGDLVLNGYTF; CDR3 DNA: TGTGCCAGCAGCCCGACAGGGGACCTAGTATTAAATGGCTACACCTTC
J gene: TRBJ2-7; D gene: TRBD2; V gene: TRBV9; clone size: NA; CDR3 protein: CASSVGGGGLSYEQYF; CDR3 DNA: TGTGCCAGCAGCGTAGGAGGCGGGGGGTTATCCTACGAGCAGTACTTC
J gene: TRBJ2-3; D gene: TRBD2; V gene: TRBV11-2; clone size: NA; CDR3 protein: CASVVAGDTQYF; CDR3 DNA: TGTGCCAGCGTTGTAGCGGGAGATACGCAGTATTTT